This entry is about one T cell receptor (beta chain). This table comes from immunoSEQ multiplex PCR, and its TCRdb copy is limited to in-frame clones, with some not included. The sample lists 15,000 to 25,000 clones, around 81% occurring once. Germline lookup yields CDR1 MNHGY and CDR2 SAAAGT. V was shortened by 5 bases and J by 1 base, with 8 bases between the two germline ends. The CDR3 is made up of 13 amino acids. Treatment described: preoperative locoregional IRX-2 cytokine immunotherapy. Patients received preoperative, locoregional IRX-2 cytokine immunotherapy in a phase Ib study. This specimen comes from a study of preoperative IRX-2 immunotherapy in early breast cancer.

The rearrangement uses TRBV6-8 and TRBJ1-1; D call uncertain. The sequence was obtained from a human donor with breast cancer. The sample was lymph node tissue, taken after IRX-2 immunotherapy. As DNA, the CDR3 is TGTGCCAGCAGTCAGTGGGGGAACACTGAAGCTTTCTTT. Its protein is CASSQWGNTEAFF.